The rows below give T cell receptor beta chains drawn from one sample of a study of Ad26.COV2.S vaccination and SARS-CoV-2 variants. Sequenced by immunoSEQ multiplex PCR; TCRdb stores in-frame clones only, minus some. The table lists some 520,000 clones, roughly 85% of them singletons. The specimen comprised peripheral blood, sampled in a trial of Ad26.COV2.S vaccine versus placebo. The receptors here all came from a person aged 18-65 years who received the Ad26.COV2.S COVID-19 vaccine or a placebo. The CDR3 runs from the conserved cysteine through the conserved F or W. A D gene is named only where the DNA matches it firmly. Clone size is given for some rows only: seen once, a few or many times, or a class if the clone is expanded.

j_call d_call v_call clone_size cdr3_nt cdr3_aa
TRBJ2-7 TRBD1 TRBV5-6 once TGTGCCAGCAGCTTGGTCACAGGGGCGCAGTACTTC CASSLVTGAQYF
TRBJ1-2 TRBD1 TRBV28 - TGTGCCAGCATGCAACCTGCACAGGGGTCCTATGGCTACACCTTC CASMQPAQGSYGYTF
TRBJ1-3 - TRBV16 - TGTGCCAGCAGCCAGGCTAGCTCTGGAAACACCATATATTTT CASSQASSGNTIYF
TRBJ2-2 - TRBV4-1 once TGCGCCAGCAGCCAAGTCCTCCCCGGGGAGCTGTTTTTT CASSQVLPGELFF
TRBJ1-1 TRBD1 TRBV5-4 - TGTGCCAGCAGCGCTCCGCCGGGACAGCAGTTCTTT CASSAPPGQQFF
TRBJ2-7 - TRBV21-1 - TGTGCCAGCATCAACCGCCTGCCCTACGAGCAGTACTTC CASINRLPYEQYF
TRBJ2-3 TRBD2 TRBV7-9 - TGTGCCAGCAGCCCCCCAGGTAGCGGGAGTGATACGCAGTATTTT CASSPPGSGSDTQYF
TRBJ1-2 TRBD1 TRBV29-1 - TGCAGCGTTGAAGGGGGACAGGGTATTGATGGCTACACCTTC CSVEGGQGIDGYTF
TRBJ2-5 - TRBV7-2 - TGTGCCAGCAGCTTAGGAGGGTTTGGTCAGCAAGAGACCCAGTACTTC CASSLGGFGQQETQYF
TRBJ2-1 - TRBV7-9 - TGTGCCAGCAGCCACCGGGCCGGACAGAACAATGAGCAGTTCTTC CASSHRAGQNNEQFF
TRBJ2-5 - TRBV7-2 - TGTGCCAGCAGCTTTCAGTGGAGGGGGCTCCAAGAGACCCAGTACTTC CASSFQWRGLQETQYF
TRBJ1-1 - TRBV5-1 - TGCGCCAGCAGTTATCAAGGAGGTGAAGCTTTCTTT CASSYQGGEAFF
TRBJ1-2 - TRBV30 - TGTGCCTGGAGTGTAAGGGGAGGCTACACCTTC CAWSVRGGYTF
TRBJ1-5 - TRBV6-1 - TGTGCCAGCAGTGAACAGGACAATCAGCCCCAGCATTTT CASSEQDNQPQHF
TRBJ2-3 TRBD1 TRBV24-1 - TGTGCCACCGGGACAGGGGATACGCAGTATTTT CATGTGDTQYF
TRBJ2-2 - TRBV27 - TGTGCCAGCAGTCCCATCCTTTCGAACACCGGGGAGCTGTTTTTT CASSPILSNTGELFF
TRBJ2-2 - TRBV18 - TGTGCCAGCTCACCAGCGGCAGCGAACACCGGGGAGCTGTTTTTT CASSPAAANTGELFF
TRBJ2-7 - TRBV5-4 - TGTGCCAGCAGCCCGGGGGACAGCTACGAGCAGTACTTC CASSPGDSYEQYF
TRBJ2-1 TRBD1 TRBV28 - TGTGCCAGCATTCCGACAGGGGGCGCCTACAATGAGCAGTTCTTC CASIPTGGAYNEQFF
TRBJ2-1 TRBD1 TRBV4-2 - TGTGCCAGCAGCAAGGACAGGGTCGGGGACAATGAGCAGTTCTTC CASSKDRVGDNEQFF
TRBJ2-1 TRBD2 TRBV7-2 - TGTGCCAGCAGCTTCGAAGCGGGACTTTACAATGAGCAGTTCTTC CASSFEAGLYNEQFF
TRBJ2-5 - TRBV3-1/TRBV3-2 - TGTGCCAGCAGCCAAGATCGGTCTAGCGTTGAGACCCAGTACTTC CASSQDRSSVETQYF
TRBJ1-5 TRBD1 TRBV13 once TGTGCCAGCAGCTTCAGGTCCGGGACAGGGGGGGTCAATCAGCCCCAGCATTTT CASSFRSGTGGVNQPQHF
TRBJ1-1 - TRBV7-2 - TGTGCCAGCAGCTTGGCCCTTGACAGGCGAACAACTGAAGCTTTCTTT CASSLALDRRTTEAFF
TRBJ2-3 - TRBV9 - TGTGCCAGCAGCGTGACTGGAGATACGCAGTATTTT CASSVTGDTQYF
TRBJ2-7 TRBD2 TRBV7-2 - TGTGCCAGCAGCACCGCTAGCGGGAGGGCGGTCTACGAGCAGTACTTC CASSTASGRAVYEQYF
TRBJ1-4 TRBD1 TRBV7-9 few TGTGCCAGCAGCGTAGCCGGGACAGGGAGTGAAAAACTGTTTTTT CASSVAGTGSEKLFF
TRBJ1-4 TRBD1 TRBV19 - TGTGCCAGTAGTCTGCTTACAGGGGAATCTAATGAAAAACTGTTTTTT CASSLLTGESNEKLFF
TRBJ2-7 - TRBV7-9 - TGTGCCAGCAGCTTAGAGGGTCAGGGCACCTACGAGCAGTACTTC CASSLEGQGTYEQYF
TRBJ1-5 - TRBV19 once TGTGCCAGTAGTATACCTGGGTTTAGCAATCAGCCCCAGCATTTT CASSIPGFSNQPQHF
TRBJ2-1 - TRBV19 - TGTGCCAGTAGTCTTCGAGGGAATGAGCAGTTCTTC CASSLRGNEQFF
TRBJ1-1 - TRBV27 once TGTGCCAGCAGTTTAGTTCGGAACACTGAAGCTTTCTTT CASSLVRNTEAFF
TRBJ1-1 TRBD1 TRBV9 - TGTGCCAGCAGCGCAGTGACAGGGTTGACTGAAGCTTTCTTT CASSAVTGLTEAFF
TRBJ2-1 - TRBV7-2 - TGTGCCAGCAGCTTAAACGTTGCGAACAATGAGCAGTTCTTC CASSLNVANNEQFF
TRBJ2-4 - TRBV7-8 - TGTGCCAGCAGCTTCGTTCGGGGGCTAGCCAAAAACATTCAGTACTTC CASSFVRGLAKNIQYF
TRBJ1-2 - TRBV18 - TGTGCCAGCTCACCACCGATCGCCCATGGCTACACCTTC CASSPPIAHGYTF
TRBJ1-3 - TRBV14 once TGTGCCAGCAGCCAACTAGGGACAACCATATATTTT CASSQLGTTIYF
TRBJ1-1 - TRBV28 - TGTGCCAGCAGTCCCCTCCTGGGGGGGAACACTGAAGCTTTCTTT CASSPLLGGNTEAFF
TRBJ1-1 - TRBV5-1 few TGCGCCAGCAGCCCCGTTCGACAGGCTTTGAACACTGAAGCTTTCTTT CASSPVRQALNTEAFF
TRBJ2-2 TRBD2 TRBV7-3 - TGTGCCAGCAGCCACTCCGGGACTAGCGGGAGACGGGAGCTGTTTTTT CASSHSGTSGRRELFF
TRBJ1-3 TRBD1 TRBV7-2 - TGTGCCAGCAGTTCACTCAGGGGGGCTGGAAACACCATATATTTT CASSSLRGAGNTIYF